This T cell receptor beta chain was recorded in a study of blood T cell repertoires in COVID-19 (TCRdb year 2020). Regarding the research as a whole: Samples from collaborators originated in the United States, Italy and Spain and spanned both the acute and convalescent phases of COVID-19. The material from the prospective study consisted of cDNA or gDNA derived from T cells, B-cell-depleted T cells, or PBMCs. Subjects who had been exposed to COVID-19, were actively infected with it, or had recovered from it provided the deeply sampled blood TCRbeta repertoires that made up the dataset. The repertoires were released in a freely available public database intended as a resource for research on the immune response to SARS-CoV-2. Samples were obtained from the ongoing ImmuneRACE study (first 160 participants) and from over a thousand subjects provided by 6 global collaborators. A de-identified subject ID, COVID-19 status, age in years and sex were almost always included in the sample metadata. Where available, HLA class I and class II types were taken from metadata supplied by the sample provider and were not determined by assay-based typing.

Enrolling through a virtual design, the prospective study's participants ranged in age from roughly 18 to 100 years and lived across 20 to 30 United States geographic areas. In the prospective study, cohorts were assigned on the basis of participant-reported clinical history obtained from a screening survey and a study questionnaire. Recovered participants in ImmuneRACE Cohort 3 were defined as having two consecutive negative NP/OP PCR tests, clearance from a healthcare professional, or resolution of symptoms. In the prospective study, mobile phlebotomists collected whole blood, serum and a nasopharyngeal or oropharyngeal swab from each participant. Additional blood draws and questionnaires over an approximately 2-month period could optionally be provided by prospective study participants. Before DNA extraction, blood samples from the prospective study were shipped at room temperature or frozen.

Germline trimming: 3 bases from V, 7 bases from J; junction bases outside gene matches: 8. The CDR3 spans 14 residues, from the cysteine through the phenylalanine. Only CDR3 DNA is held: 42 bases, read in frame from base 1. As encoded in the germline V gene, CDR1 is KGHSH while CDR2 is LQKENI. TCRbeta CDR3 regions were amplified from genomic DNA using the immunoSEQ Assay, a bias-controlled multiplex PCR. The study's processing was this. The number of nucleated cells in each sample was estimated by amplification of reference gene primers within the assay. To quantify the absolute abundance of each unique TCRbeta CDR3 rearrangement, sequence reads were collapsed and filtered. For each sample, productive Simpson clonality was calculated by taking the square root of Simpson's diversity index across productive rearrangements. TCRdb stores this immuneACCESS table with in-frame sequences only. Part of the clones is absent; in the studies checked, under half of the shortfall reflects unresolved V genes, and no reason is known for the rest. V, J and clone size are taken as reported in that table, and D and trimming were inferred from the DNA itself. The sample records 450,000 to 500,000 clones, about nine tenths of which are singletons. Around 0.64% of the sample rests with the top ten.

This clone showed up just once. The clone's antigen remains unknown. No base quality information exists; no much larger clone differs at one position. Findings and caveats that apply to the study as a whole: How much clinical and demographic metadata was included differed by source and by participant, and the metadata was provided uncurated.

The source of this sequence is a woman aged 18-29 years who had recovered from COVID-19. The sequence links TRBV18 to TRBJ1-2; TRBD1 lines up with 7 middle nucleotides. The sample comprised PBMCs or T cells enriched from blood (not recorded which). The DNA is as follows: TGTGCCAGCTCACCGGGGACAGCTCGTCCTGGCTACACCTTC. This codes for CASSPGTARPGYTF.